The 8 T cell receptor beta chains below were found in one sample sequenced in a study of shared clonotypes between healthy human individuals. Produced via immunoSEQ multiplex PCR; TCRdb's table is partial and in-frame only. The table has some 1,900,000 clones, about 94% seen once. Selected positively for CCR7 and CD45RO-negative, naive CD8 cells excluded terminally differentiated effector memory CD45RA+ cells. Sample: naive CD8+ T cells sorted from blood. These receptors were collected from a man aged 18 to 29 in good health.

The chain has TRBV7-9 and TRBJ2-7, with no clear D. V shed 4 bases and J shed 1 base, with 20 bases lying between them. Germline V gene sequence: CDR1 SEHNR, CDR2 FQNEAQ (reference sequence). The length of the CDR3 is 17 residues. The CDR3: CASSSTLAVHGSYEQYF. CDR3 bases: TGTGCCAGCAGCTCTACCCTGGCGGTCCATGGGTCCTACGAGCAGTACTTC.

The V and J genes are TRBV28 and TRBJ2-7; 8 bases map to TRBD1. Germline CDR1 and CDR2: MDHEN and SYDVKM. This CDR3 is built from 15 residues. V shed 5 bases, J shed 3 bases, and the junction held 9 bases outside the gene matches. CDR3 DNA sequence: TGTGCCAGCAGTCCCGACAGGGGCTTGGTCTACGAGCAGTACTTC. Translated: CASSPDRGLVYEQYF.

This clone is a singleton in its sample. The genes are TRBV7-9 and TRBJ1-4; the D is unclear. Trimming cost V 5 bases and J 8 bases, with 12 bases left between them. CDR1 SEHNR and CDR2 FQNEAQ come from the germline V gene (reference sequence). CDR3 size: 13 residues. CDR3 coding DNA: TGTGCCAGCAGCGAAGAAGGGATAGAAAAACTGTTTTTT. Encoded protein: CASSEEGIEKLFF.

Concerning this clone itself: The sample carries other DNA sequences with the same CDR3. The chain combines TRBV2 with TRBJ2-7; D uncertain. The germline CDR1 and CDR2 sequences are SNHLY and FYNNEI. This CDR3 spans 13 amino acids. Deletions cut 4 bases from V and 0 bases from J, with 7 bases between. CDR3 region: CASSAPGSYEQYF. The CDR3, as DNA: TGTGCCAGCAGTGCACCGGGCTCCTACGAGCAGTACTTC.

DNA of the CDR3: TGTGCCAGCAGTTACTCACCTAGCGGGGAAGAAGAGACCCAGTACTTC. It encodes CASSYSPSGEEETQYF. This chain links TRBV6-5 with TRBJ2-5; TRBD2 matches 9 bases. Losses at the gene ends were 0 bases for V and 3 bases for J; bases not matched to a gene: 5. CDR1 is MNHEY, CDR2 SVGAGI, per germline. CDR3 size: 16 residues.

In DNA form, the CDR3 reads TGTGCCTGGAGTGACGGGACTAGCCCTCAAGAGACCCAGTACTTC. It codes for CAWSDGTSPQETQYF. This sequence joins TRBV30 and TRBJ2-5; 9 nucleotides agree with TRBD2. With 1 base clipped from V and 2 bases from J, the junction kept 5 bases outside the gene matches. Looked up from germline, CDR1 is GTSNPN and CDR2 is SVGIG (reference sequence). This CDR3 is 15 amino acids long.

This chain links TRBV6-5 with TRBJ1-1; tentatively, D is TRBD1 (5 bases). The CDR3 length is 12 residues. Trimming stripped 7 bases from V and 7 bases from J, with 13 bases between. Germline CDR1 reads MNHEY; CDR2 reads SVGAGI. CDR3 DNA: TGTGCCAGCAAAGGAGGGGACCGTGAAGCTTTCTTT. It is translated as CASKGGDREAFF.

The rearrangement uses TRBV15 and TRBJ2-3, with unresolved D. The CDR3 spans 15 residues. Trimming cost V 3 bases and J 8 bases, with 18 bases left between them. Per the germline V gene, CDR1 is LNHNV and CDR2 is YYDKDF (reference sequence). The CDR3 is CATSRKSRGAATQYF. For the CDR3, the DNA is TGTGCCACCAGCAGGAAGTCGAGAGGAGCTGCTACGCAGTATTTT.